Sequencing of this TCR beta chain was carried out in a study of T cells in Graves' hyperthyroidism and ophthalmopathy. Exclusion followed for patients with uncontrolled infection, other autoimmune disease, pregnancy or lactation. Of note for this clonotype: Its antigen is unknown. This CDR3 is missing its conserved last phenylalanine or tryptophan, likely due to a read error. The DNA is omitted, as the CDR3 cannot be located on it reliably, and the CDR3 follows TCRdb's listing.

Regions amplified from RNA transcripts were the TCR beta CDR3 regions. The HTBI set primed first-round TCR CDR3 RT-PCR. MiXCR was run by TCRdb on the multiplex PCR reads, yielding one entry per CDR3 protein. The table lists 480,000 or so distinct CDR3 sequences, 46% of them singletons. The CDR3 is 9 residues long, counting both termini. Germline-derived CDR1 and CDR2 are GTSNPN and SVGIG (reference sequence). Broader study findings: The blood repertoire included most of the expanded thyroid clonotypes above 0.001.

The rearrangement joins TRBV30 to TRBJ1-1; TRBD1, as called in the table, went unchecked against the DNA. Sequenced material: peripheral blood or thyroid tissue (not recorded which). This TCR was recovered from an adult woman with Graves' disease, either hyperthyroidism or ophthalmopathy (not recorded which). Here the CDR3 reads CAWSGDSYY.